Below, 5 T cell receptor beta chains from the same sample are listed, as sequenced in a study of CD4 T cells in relation to SARS-CoV-2 and coronaviruses. Here immunoSEQ multiplex PCR was the method, and the copy in TCRdb shows in-frame clones only, minus some. Altogether about 21,000 clones are present, about 77% being singletons, with the ten largest covering about 18%. Antigen specificity for these receptors is unknown. Before the COVID-19 pandemic, during about 2010-2018, CD4+ T cells were taken from unexposed donors. Isolation of CD4+ T cells took place after roughly nine days in culture. The sample taken for sequencing was CD4+ T cells from PBMCs, cultured in vitro. All receptors derive from a human donor in good health.

The V gene is TRBV18, the J gene TRBJ2-5, with D hard to call. There are 11 residues in the CDR3. Germline CDR1 is KGHSH and CDR2 is LQKENI. Between the trimmed V and J ends, which lost 3 bases and 3 bases, there was a span of 2 bases. The CDR3 here is CASSPKETQYF. Written as DNA, the CDR3 is TGTGCCAGCTCACCCAAAGAGACCCAGTACTTC. The complete variable domain, with remaining parts taken from reference TRBV18 and TRBJ2-5, reads NAGVMQNPRHLVRRRGQEARLRCSPMKGHSHVYWYRQLPEEGLKFMVYLQKENIIDESGMPKERFSAEFPKEGPSILRIQQVVRGDSAAYFCASSPKETQYFGPGTRLLVL.

The gene calls are TRBV19 and TRBJ2-1; TRBD2 aligns across 10 bases. The V segment lost 0 bases and the J segment 7 bases; nucleotides outside the gene matches: 9. There are 17 residues in the CDR3. Germline loops: CDR1 LNHDA, CDR2 SQIVND (reference sequence). The CDR3 is CASSIDSGLAGENEQFF. The CDR3 DNA is TGTGCCAGTAGTATAGATTCAGGGCTAGCGGGAGAAAATGAGCAGTTCTTC.

The table lists this clone with a count of one. V gene TRBV6-2 or TRBV6-3 combines with J gene TRBJ1-5; D unresolved. The CDR3 is 12 residues long. CDR1 and CDR2 (germline): MNHEY, SVGEGT. Between the trimmed V and J ends, which lost 2 bases and 9 bases, there was a span of 8 bases. The CDR3 nucleotides read TGTGCCAGCAGTTACCGCGGCCGGCCCCAGCATTTT. Its protein product is CASSYRGRPQHF.

The genes are TRBV14 and TRBJ2-7, with TRBD1 matching over 8 bases. Trimming cost V 1 base and J 4 bases; bases outside gene matches: 6. The CDR3 is 15 amino acids. Germline V gene data show CDR1 as SGHDN and CDR2 as FVKESK. The CDR3 sequence is CASSQVRTGKYEQYF. CDR3 in DNA: TGTGCCAGCAGCCAAGTTAGGACAGGGAAATACGAGCAGTACTTC.

J is TRBJ2-2 and V is TRBV5-1; D is unresolved. Trimming took 4 bases from V and 0 from J, leaving 10 bases between them. Germline V lookup: CDR1 SGHRS, CDR2 YFSETQ. The CDR3 runs to 15 residues. The CDR3 protein is CASSPIQTNTGELFF. The CDR3 region has the DNA TGCGCCAGCAGCCCGATACAGACGAACACCGGGGAGCTGTTTTTT.